Presented here are 16 T cell receptor beta chains from one specimen sequenced in a study of cytomegalovirus exposure and HLA in healthy donors. Amplification used 60 Vbeta primers and 13 Jbeta primers. Libraries were prepared by immunoSEQ multiplex PCR; TCRdb keeps only in-frame clonotypes and omits some of them. The table records roughly 140,000 clones, around 79% of them present only once. Input material: PBMCs. These receptors were taken from a human donor in good health.

The chain recombines TRBV28 with TRBJ1-5, with D maybe TRBD1 (5 bases). Germline lookup yields CDR1 MDHEN and CDR2 SYDVKM. Trimming cost V 7 bases and J 0 bases, with 19 bases left between them. The CDR3 has 17 amino acids. CDR3 region: CASTTGTSFHSNQPQHF. CDR3 nucleotides: TGTGCCAGCACCACCGGGACTTCGTTCCATAGCAATCAGCCCCAGCATTTT.

The sample holds one count of this clone. The rearrangement joins TRBV10-2 to TRBJ2-5; 8 bases align to TRBD2. Trimming took 8 bases from V and 4 from J; bases not matched to a gene: 9. This CDR3 region has 14 residues. The germline gives CDR1 WSHSY, CDR2 SAAADI. For the CDR3, the DNA is TGCGCCAGCCTAATAAGCGGGAGTGGAGAGACCCAGTACTTC. Protein sequence: CASLISGSGETQYF.

The CDR3 bases are TGTGCCAGCAGCCCCAGGGGTCAGCTTGAAAAACTGTTTTTT. It encodes CASSPRGQLEKLFF. This sequence joins TRBV7-8 and TRBJ1-4; TRBD1 is a possible D gene (6 bases). The CDR3 is 14 residues long. Germline CDR1 and CDR2: SGHVS and FQNEAQ. Trimming cost V 5 bases and J 7 bases, with 14 bases left between them.

This clone was detected only once. The V call is TRBV27, the J call TRBJ2-5; no definite D call. The germline gives CDR1 MNHEY, CDR2 SMNVEV (reference sequence). Trimming shortened V by 2 bases and J by 5 bases, and 9 bases separated the two germline ends. The CDR3 consists of 13 residues. CDR3: CASSLSHGETQYF. In nucleotides, the CDR3 is TGTGCCAGCAGTTTAAGCCACGGGGAGACCCAGTACTTC.

This chain joins TRBV5-5 and TRBJ2-7; 9 nucleotides line up with TRBD2. The CDR3 runs to 17 residues. Trimming took 0 bases from V and 3 from J; bases not matched to a gene: 10. In germline, CDR1 is SGHKS, CDR2 YYEKEE (reference sequence). The CDR3 loop is CASSLAGGGRAVYEQYF. The CDR3 DNA reads as TGTGCCAGCAGCTTGGCCGGTGGCGGGAGGGCCGTCTACGAGCAGTACTTC.

V is TRBV6-5 and J is TRBJ1-3; a weak D match, TRBD1 (5 bases). Germline assignment: CDR1 MNHEY and CDR2 SVGAGI. Deletions cut 7 bases from V and 1 base from J, with 11 bases between. There are 14 residues in the CDR3. The CDR3, as DNA: TGTGCCAGCAAAGGAAGGGGATCTGGAAACACCATATATTTT. It encodes CASKGRGSGNTIYF.

The chain is built from TRBV10-3 and TRBJ2-1; D ambiguous. CDR1 and CDR2 (germline): ENHRY, SYGVKD. The CDR3 contains 14 residues. Trimming left V 4 bases short and J 1 base short, with 8 bases between. The CDR3 spells CAISVENSYNEQFF. The CDR3 bases are TGTGCCATCAGTGTTGAGAATTCCTACAATGAGCAGTTCTTC.

The chain joins TRBV19 to TRBJ2-3; 8 bases are a match to TRBD2. Germline V CDR1 and CDR2: LNHDA, SQIVND (reference sequence). The CDR3 consists of 15 residues. The J segment lost 0 bases and the V segment lost 5 bases, leaving 4 bases of the junction unmatched. Here the CDR3 DNA reads TGTGCCAGTAGTCCCTTAGCGGGAAGCACAGATACGCAGTATTTT. As protein: CASSPLAGSTDTQYF.

This clone was found a few times. The rearrangement uses TRBV29-1 and TRBJ2-5; D is possibly TRBD1 (8 bases). The J call may be wrong; the DNA end is better matched by TRBJ2-7. CDR1 SQVTM and CDR2 ANQGSEA come from the germline V gene. The CDR3 length is 18 residues. CDR3 loop: CSGGGGLYLAGGMYEQYF. As DNA, the CDR3 is TGCAGCGGGGGGGGAGGGTTGTATTTGGCAGGGGGCATGTACGAGCAGTACTTC.

This clone was counted a single time. The genes are TRBV15 and TRBJ2-5; 10 positions match TRBD2. The trim removed 1 base at V and 2 bases at J, leaving 7 bases unmatched. Germline assignment: CDR1 LNHNV and CDR2 YYDKDF (reference sequence). The CDR3 runs 17 residues. The CDR3 coding sequence is TGTGCCACCAGCAGAGGTCTAGCGGGAGTGGGGCAAGAGACCCAGTACTTC. Protein product: CATSRGLAGVGQETQYF.

The chain couples TRBV5-1 to TRBJ2-7, with 9 bases identical to TRBD2. Trimming removed 0 bases from V and 5 bases from J; junction bases left unmatched: 9. This CDR3 has 16 amino acids. Germline CDR1 is SGHRS and CDR2 is YFSETQ. The CDR3 DNA is TGCGCCAGCAGCTTGGCGGCGGGAGGGCCAAAAAACGAGCAGTACTTC. This codes for CASSLAAGGPKNEQYF.

The rearrangement links TRBV29-1 to TRBJ2-2; 14 bases match TRBD2. The V segment lost 7 bases and the J segment 7 bases; nucleotides outside the gene matches: 11. This CDR3 is built from 16 residues. The germline CDR1 and CDR2 sequences are SQVTM and ANQGSEA. The CDR3 spells CSARKTSGGADGELFF. In DNA form, the CDR3 reads TGCAGCGCCCGAAAGACTAGCGGGGGGGCGGACGGGGAGCTGTTTTTT.

The V call is TRBV19, the J call TRBJ1-1; no firm D call. The germline V gene encodes CDR1 LNHDA and CDR2 SQIVND (reference sequence). The CDR3 sequence is 15 residues long. Trimming cost V 3 bases and J 3 bases, with 14 bases left between them. CDR3 DNA sequence: TGTGCCAGTAGTATGATTCGAGGGAAGGACACTGAAGCTTTCTTT. Translation: CASSMIRGKDTEAFF.

The chain combines TRBV18 with TRBJ2-5, with D tentatively TRBD2 (5 bases). Germline CDR1 and CDR2: KGHSH and LQKENI. The CDR3 contains 13 residues. Trimming cost V 8 bases and J 4 bases, with 14 bases left between them. The CDR3 sequence: CASPERAGETQYF. CDR3 nucleotides: TGTGCCAGCCCTGAGAGGGCCGGAGAGACCCAGTACTTC.

J is TRBJ1-4 and V is TRBV14, with D maybe TRBD1 (5 bases). Trimming shortened V by 3 bases and J by 0 bases, and 20 bases separated the two germline ends. Germline values: CDR1 SGHDN, CDR2 FVKESK. CDR3 length: 19 amino acids. The DNA for the CDR3 is TGTGCCAGCAGCCAGGTGGAAAACAGGAGAGATGCAACTAATGAAAAACTGTTTTTT. This translates into CASSQVENRRDATNEKLFF. Combining the CDR3 with reference TRBV14 and TRBJ1-4 gives the whole variable domain EAGVTQFPSHSVIEKGQTVTLRCDPISGHDNLYWYRRVMGKEIKFLLHFVKESKQDESGMPNNRFLAERTGGTYSTLKVQPAELEDSGVYFCASSQVENRRDATNEKLFFGSGTQLSVL.

V gene TRBV12-5 combines with J gene TRBJ2-7; D might be TRBD2 (7 bases). The CDR3 totals 15 residues. V lost 8 bases and J lost 0, with 17 bases in between. Germline V CDR1 and CDR2: LGHNT, FRNRAP. The CDR3 region has the DNA TGTGCTAGTTCCCCGGAGGGGGGGAGCTCCTACGAGCAGTACTTC. Translating it yields CASSPEGGSSYEQYF.